What follows are 14 T cell receptor beta chains derived from one specimen sequenced in a study of glioma-infiltrating T cells. The iRepertoire nested amplicon-rescue multiplex PCR amplified TCR alpha and beta CDR3s from RNA. TCRdb recomputed calls from the multiplex PCR reads with MiXCR, one row per CDR3 protein. This sample has under 150,000 distinct CDR3 sequences, with about 25% found just once. The sequencing sample was made of glioma tissue, nonneoplastic brain tissue, or PBMCs (not recorded which). The receptors originated from a human donor with low-grade glioma or glioblastoma, undergoing nonglioma brain surgery, or in good health (not recorded which).

The V gene is TRBV4-1, the J gene TRBJ2-7; D remains ambiguous. Germline V gene data show CDR1 as MGHRA and CDR2 as YSYEKL. V was shortened by 1 base and J by 3 bases, with 7 bases between the two germline ends. CDR3 length: 13 amino acids. The CDR3 loop reads CASSQGEIYEQYF. The CDR3, as DNA: TGCGCCAGCAGCCAAGGGGAAATCTACGAGCAGTACTTC.

Note on this clonotype: In this CDR3 the conserved last residue, phenylalanine or tryptophan, is missing, so a read error is likely. The chain uses TRBV7-2 and TRBJ1-5, with TRBD1 as a possible D gene (5 bases). The CDR3 has 16 residues. Trimming took off 1 base at V and 2 bases at J, with 12 bases between the two ends. Germline loops: CDR1 SGHTA, CDR2 FQGNSA. Here the CDR3 reads CASSLVVGDGNQPQHL. The CDR3 DNA reads as TGTGCCAGCAGCTTAGTGGTAGGGGACGGCAATCAGCCCCAGCATCTT.

The chain couples TRBV12-3 or TRBV12-4 to TRBJ1-1; D ambiguous. V dropped 6 bases and J dropped 1 base, with 12 bases sitting between them. The length of the CDR3 is 14 residues. This CDR3 is CASRGSYGNTEAFF. The CDR3 nucleotides are TGTGCCAGCAGAGGGTCCTACGGGAACACTGAAGCTTTCTTT.

The rearrangement links TRBV9 to TRBJ2-5, with 7 bases fitting TRBD1. Losses at the gene ends were 3 bases for V and 7 bases for J; bases not matched to a gene: 9. Germline-derived CDR1 and CDR2 are SGDLS and YYNGEE. CDR3 length equals 14 residues. CDR3 protein: CASSAGQDRGTQYF. Here the CDR3 DNA reads TGTGCCAGCAGCGCAGGACAGGACCGCGGGACCCAGTACTTC.

This chain joins TRBV12-3 or TRBV12-4 and TRBJ1-2; no reliable D call. The CDR3 spans 15 residues. Trimming took off 2 bases at V and 4 bases at J, with 14 bases between the two ends. CDR3 sequence reads: CASSLFGQSAYGYTF. CDR3 nucleotide sequence: TGTGCCAGCAGTTTATTTGGCCAGAGCGCCTATGGCTACACCTTC.

Comment on this clonotype: This may stem from a read error, because a much larger clone lies one nucleotide away. The chain has TRBV27 and TRBJ1-6, with TRBD1 identical over 9 bases. The CDR3 extends over 18 amino acids. Germline V lookup: CDR1 MNHEY, CDR2 SMNVEV (reference sequence). The CDR3 region has the DNA TGTGCCAGCAGTCCGAACGGGGACAGGGCAATCTATAATTCATCCCTCCACTTT. This sequence encodes CASSPNGDRAIYNSSLHF.

Turning to this clonotype: This likely comes from a read error, as the CDR3 has no conserved phenylalanine or tryptophan at its end. The rearrangement links TRBV6-6 to TRBJ2-5; the D gene could be TRBD1 or TRBD2 (6 bases each). Germline CDR1 MNHNY, CDR2 SVGAGI (reference sequence). V lost 7 bases to trimming and J lost 5 bases, with 14 bases between them. The CDR3 consists of 13 residues. The CDR3 DNA sequence: TGTGCCAGCATGTCGGGGGCGGGGGAGACCCAGTACCTC. This codes for CASMSGAGETQYL.

The J gene is TRBJ2-1, the V gene TRBV6-1; maybe TRBD2 (6 bases). V gave up 8 bases and J gave up 9 bases, with 20 bases separating them. Germline lookup yields CDR1 MNHNS and CDR2 SASEGT. This CDR3 has 14 residues. The CDR3 DNA is TGTGCCAGCGGGGACTGGGACGGAAACAGTGAGCAGTTCTTC. Translating it yields CASGDWDGNSEQFF.

The rearrangement joins TRBV6-5 to TRBJ2-3, with TRBD2 matching 12 bases. With 9 bases clipped from V and 4 bases from J, the junction kept 8 bases outside the gene matches. The CDR3 is made up of 15 amino acids. Germline CDR1 and CDR2: MNHEY and SVGAGI. CDR3 sequence (DNA): TGTGCCAGTAGCTTCTCTAGCGGGGGGGCAGATACGCAGTATTTT. Its translation is CASSFSSGGADTQYF.

Note on this clonotype: A much larger clone sits a single nucleotide away, making a read error possible. The chain has TRBV5-4 and TRBJ1-1; TRBD1 is a possible D gene (5 bases). Germline V gives CDR1 SGHNT, CDR2 YYREEE (reference sequence). The CDR3 extends over 14 amino acids. The CDR3 region has the DNA TGTTCCAGCAGCGTGGGGCAGGGTGGGACTGAAGCTTTCTTT. Translation gives CSSSVGQGGTEAFF.

This chain uses TRBV20-1 with TRBJ1-5, with 9 bases matching TRBD1. Germline trimming cut 1 base from V and 4 bases from J; bases unmatched to any gene: 2. The CDR3 covers 14 residues. CDR1 and CDR2 from the germline V gene are DFQATT and SNEGSKA (reference sequence). The CDR3 sequence is CSARAGTGNQPQHF. The CDR3, as DNA: TGCAGTGCTAGAGCGGGGACAGGGAATCAGCCCCAGCATTTT.

This clonotype showed up just a few times. The rearrangement uses TRBV7-6 and TRBJ1-2; 8 nucleotides agree with TRBD1. This CDR3 region has 15 residues. Trimming took 5 bases from V and 4 from J; bases not matched to a gene: 9. Germline V gives CDR1 SGHVS, CDR2 FNYEAQ. CDR3 loop: CASSRDSGGGYGYTF. The CDR3 DNA reads as TGTGCCAGCAGCCGGGACTCAGGGGGCGGCTATGGCTACACCTTC.

There are many counts of this clonotype. One end of the junction is discordant with germline, which a read error may explain. The J gene is TRBJ2-3, the V gene TRBV28, with TRBD1 identical over 8 bases. Germline loops: CDR1 MDHEN, CDR2 SYDVKM. This CDR3 has 13 amino acids. CDR3 coding DNA: TGTGCCGGCAGGGGGCAGGTGACAGATACGCAGTATTTT. Encoded protein: CAGRGQVTDTQYF.

This clonotype has a count of ten or more. The chain couples TRBV7-9 to TRBJ1-5; D unclear. Trimming took 5 bases from V and 6 from J, leaving 14 bases between them. The CDR3 has 14 residues. Germline assignment: CDR1 SEHNR and CDR2 FQNEAQ (reference sequence). CDR3 DNA sequence: TGTGCCAGCAGCAAAGAACAGTCCCCTCAGCCCCAGCATTTT. Translation gives CASSKEQSPQPQHF.